Listed below are T cell receptor beta chains from one sample, sequenced in a study of shared clonotypes between healthy human individuals. Some clones are missing from TCRdb's copy, which holds only in-frame ones; the method was immunoSEQ multiplex PCR. The sample has roughly 380,000 clones; approximately 97% are singletons. What was sequenced was memory CD8+ T cells sorted from blood. These receptors were obtained from a man younger than 40 in good health. Both conserved end residues are trimmed from each CDR3. Fields, in order: CDR3 protein, clone size, J gene, D gene, V gene. D genes are given only for firm matches. A row's size may be missing; if present it is once, few, many or a size class.

CDR3aa: ASSLRGQGDSGYT
abundance: .
j_gene: TRBJ1-2
d_gene: TRBD1
v_gene: TRBV7-9

CDR3aa: ASSHLWREKAF
abundance: once
j_gene: TRBJ1-1
d_gene: .
v_gene: TRBV14

CDR3aa: AWSAGTGNTIY
abundance: .
j_gene: TRBJ1-3
d_gene: TRBD1
v_gene: TRBV30

CDR3aa: ASSLARPGNTIY
abundance: .
j_gene: TRBJ1-3
d_gene: .
v_gene: TRBV7-9

CDR3aa: ASAGPGQVNEKLF
abundance: .
j_gene: TRBJ1-4
d_gene: TRBD1
v_gene: TRBV28

CDR3aa: ASSSPVIWATQF
abundance: .
j_gene: TRBJ2-1
d_gene: .
v_gene: TRBV11-2

CDR3aa: ASDRGGERNEQF
abundance: .
j_gene: TRBJ2-1
d_gene: .
v_gene: TRBV9

CDR3aa: ASSPPTVRPEAF
abundance: .
j_gene: TRBJ1-1
d_gene: .
v_gene: TRBV28

CDR3aa: ASGRGPVGDTEAF
abundance: .
j_gene: TRBJ1-1
d_gene: .
v_gene: TRBV6-6

CDR3aa: ASSLPIGGLAGGKETQY
abundance: .
j_gene: TRBJ2-5
d_gene: TRBD2
v_gene: TRBV7-9

CDR3aa: ASSLTGTASNYGYT
abundance: .
j_gene: TRBJ1-2
d_gene: .
v_gene: TRBV7-9

CDR3aa: ASSSSGTAYGYT
abundance: .
j_gene: TRBJ1-2
d_gene: TRBD1
v_gene: TRBV7-2